This TCR beta chain emerged from a study of blood T cell repertoires in COVID-19. Looking at the study overall: PBMCs, B-cell-depleted T cells, or T cells were the source of the cDNA or gDNA that made up the material.

A remark on this clone: Other DNA variants within this sample encode the same CDR3.

With 7 bases removed from V and 1 base from J, the gap between germline ends came to 7 bases. Germline CDR1 and CDR2: MNHEY and SVGAGI. This CDR3 has 12 residues. Sequencing was performed with immunoSEQ multiplex PCR; in TCRdb, only in-frame clones are kept and a portion is missing. The sample carries 400,000 to 550,000 clones, around 89% recorded once. Sequenced sample: peripheral blood. The chain couples TRBV6-5 to TRBJ1-1; D unresolved. The receptor comes from a woman in her twenties or thirties with acute or convalescent COVID-19. CDR3 coding DNA: TGTGCCAGCAATCGCGGGAACACTGAAGCTTTCTTT. This translates into CASNRGNTEAFF.